The 27 T cell receptor beta chains below all came from one sample that was sequenced in a study of shared clonotypes between healthy human individuals. This table comes from immunoSEQ multiplex PCR, and its TCRdb copy is limited to in-frame clones, with some not included. The data contain some 350,000 clones, 74% of them singletons. The sequenced material came from memory CD4+ T cells sorted from blood. Documented subset: CD45RA-negative fraction. Receptors originate from a man aged 25-40 years in good health.

The chain has TRBV12-5 and TRBJ2-7; D unclear. V was clipped by 5 bases and J by 7 bases, with 9 bases between them. The CDR3 is 11 residues long. Germline values: CDR1 LGHNT, CDR2 FRNRAP. The CDR3, as DNA: TGTGCTAGTGGTCCCCCGAAGGAGCAGTACTTC. This encodes CASGPPKEQYF.

The chain uses TRBV6-1 and TRBJ2-1; 10 nucleotides line up with TRBD2. The CDR3 spans 15 residues. The V and J ends lost 5 bases and 4 bases, in that order; junction bases with no gene match: 5. The germline V gene has CDR1 MNHNS and CDR2 SASEGT. The CDR3 loop is CASSLAGVSYNEQFF. The CDR3 DNA reads TGTGCCAGCAGTCTAGCGGGAGTGTCGTACAATGAGCAGTTCTTC.

About this clone itself: Relative to the germline gene, one junction end is altered; a read error may explain this. The same CDR3 is also encoded by other DNA sequences in this sample. The chain is built from TRBV4-1 and TRBJ2-5; TRBD2 aligns across 7 bases. This CDR3 has 13 residues. CDR1 MGHRA and CDR2 YSYEKL come from the germline V gene. The CDR3 reads CASSRLALETQYF. CDR3 coding DNA: TGCGCCAGCAGCCGACTAGCTCTAGAGACCCAATACTTC.

This chain connects TRBV2 to TRBJ2-1; a weak D match, TRBD2 (5 bases). Trimming cost V 4 bases and J 2 bases, with 9 bases left between them. There are 14 residues in the CDR3. The germline CDR1 and CDR2 sequences are SNHLY and FYNNEI. In DNA, the CDR3 is TGTGCCAGCAGTGGCGAGGGAGCCTACAATGAGCAGTTCTTC. Protein product: CASSGEGAYNEQFF.

On this clone itself: Other nucleotide sequences from this sample produce the same CDR3. This chain connects TRBV5-6 to TRBJ2-5, with D hard to call. The CDR3 is 13 amino acids. Germline values: CDR1 SGHDT, CDR2 YYEEEE. Trimming pared 0 bases from V and 4 bases from J, leaving 7 bases between. CDR3 sequence (DNA): TGTGCCAGCAGCTTGGGAGGTCCAGAGACCCAGTACTTC. Translating it yields CASSLGGPETQYF.

The chain employs TRBV5-5 and TRBJ2-7, with a possible D match to TRBD2 (6 bases). V was cut by 0 bases and J by 7 bases, with 14 bases left in between. CDR1 and CDR2 (germline): SGHKS, YYEKEE (reference sequence). The CDR3 extends over 14 amino acids. The CDR3 here is CASSLAGGIGEQYF. CDR3 in DNA: TGTGCCAGCAGCTTGGCCGGGGGAATAGGAGAGCAGTACTTC.

On this clone: The same CDR3 also results from other DNA sequences found in this sample. V usage is TRBV4-1 and J usage is TRBJ2-3; D may be TRBD1 (6 bases). Germline V gene sequence: CDR1 MGHRA, CDR2 YSYEKL. With 5 bases removed from V and 3 bases from J, the gap between germline ends came to 9 bases. The CDR3 consists of 13 residues. CDR3 sequence (DNA): TGCGCCAGCAGCTTACAGGGTACAGATACGCAGTATTTT. This sequence encodes CASSLQGTDTQYF.

The V gene is TRBV18, the J gene TRBJ2-1; D unclear. The germline gives CDR1 KGHSH, CDR2 LQKENI. The germline V and J ends were trimmed by 3 bases and 8 bases, with 14 bases remaining between them. CDR3 length equals 14 residues. CDR3 DNA: TGTGCCAGCTCACCCCTCGACGAGTTAGATGAGCAGTTCTTC. Amino acid sequence: CASSPLDELDEQFF.

This chain joins TRBV28 and TRBJ2-4; D is ambiguous. This CDR3 spans 15 amino acids. Germline CDR1 MDHEN, CDR2 SYDVKM. Trimming left V 5 bases short and J 0 bases short, with 11 bases between. In nucleotides, the CDR3 is TGTGCCAGCAGTACTCAGATGATAGCCAAAAACATTCAGTACTTC. Its translation: CASSTQMIAKNIQYF.

V and J are TRBV9 and TRBJ1-2, with D possibly TRBD1 on 6 matching bases. CDR3 length equals 15 residues. The V gene's germline CDR1 is SGDLS and CDR2 YYNGEE. V was cut by 2 bases and J by 4 bases, with 15 bases left in between. DNA for the CDR3: TGTGCCAGCAGCGTCAGAGGGGAGGGGGGCTATGGCTACACCTTC. Amino acid sequence: CASSVRGEGGYGYTF.

The V and J genes are TRBV10-1 and TRBJ2-3, with D perhaps matching TRBD1 (5 bases). This CDR3 region has 13 residues. CDR1 WNHNN and CDR2 SYGVQD come from the germline V gene (reference sequence). Trimming removed 5 bases from V and 4 bases from J, with 10 bases in between. The CDR3 bases are TGCGCCAGCAGTCCCCAGGGCGCAGATACGCAGTATTTT. It is translated as CASSPQGADTQYF.

The genes are TRBV13 and TRBJ2-7; 8 positions match TRBD2. The CDR3 covers 15 residues. V lost 3 bases, J lost 7 bases, and 11 bases stayed unmatched. The germline gives CDR1 PRHDT, CDR2 FYEKMQ (reference sequence). CDR3 coding DNA: TGTGCCAGCAGCTTTCCTAGCGGGCCCTCGAGGGAGCAGTACTTC. Translating gives CASSFPSGPSREQYF.

This chain links TRBV5-1 with TRBJ1-4; 8 nucleotides match TRBD1. This CDR3 has 14 amino acids. Germline-derived CDR1 and CDR2 are SGHRS and YFSETQ. J was trimmed by 7 bases and V by 1 base; bases with no gene match: 3. Here the CDR3 reads CASSLWDRSEKLFF. The CDR3, as DNA: TGCGCCAGCAGCTTGTGGGACAGGAGTGAAAAACTGTTTTTT. The variable domain in full, completed from reference TRBV5-1 and TRBJ1-4, reads KAGVTQTPRYLIKTRGQQVTLSCSPISGHRSVSWYQQTPGQGLQFLFEYFSETQRNKGNFPGRFSGRQFSNSRSEMNVSTLELGDSALYLCASSLWDRSEKLFFGSGTQLSVL.

The V call is TRBV10-3, the J call TRBJ1-5, with D perhaps matching TRBD1 (6 bases). The CDR3 sequence is 17 residues long. The V gene's germline CDR1 is ENHRY and CDR2 SYGVKD. Between the trimmed V and J ends, which lost 6 bases and 2 bases, there was a span of 20 bases. CDR3 sequence: CAIRQGPEVGGNQPQHF. As DNA, the CDR3 is TGTGCCATCAGACAGGGTCCCGAGGTGGGGGGCAATCAGCCCCAGCATTTT.

The chain joins TRBV23-1 to TRBJ2-1, with 10 bases that match TRBD1. TRBV23-1 is marked as an open reading frame, function uncertain. The CDR3 runs 16 residues. Losses at the gene ends were 4 bases for V and 10 bases for J; bases not matched to a gene: 13. CDR3: CASSPRRGTGVAEQFF. CDR3 nucleotides: TGCGCCAGCAGTCCACGCCGCGGGACAGGGGTTGCCGAGCAGTTCTTC.

In the case of this clone: The same CDR3 is also encoded by other DNA sequences in this sample. The chain is built from TRBV6-1 and TRBJ2-7; 12 nucleotides match TRBD1. V was pared by 4 bases and J by 4 bases, with 5 bases of the junction left unmatched. Germline V gene data show CDR1 as MNHNS and CDR2 as SASEGT. The CDR3 totals 15 residues. CDR3: CASSVSGQGAYEQYF. CDR3 nucleotides: TGTGCCAGCAGTGTCTCGGGACAGGGGGCATACGAGCAGTACTTC.

The CDR3 region is CASSIGVREQYF. CDR3 sequence (DNA): TGTGCCAGCAGTATCGGGGTTAGGGAGCAGTACTTC. V usage is TRBV25-1 and J usage is TRBJ2-7, with D possibly being TRBD2 (5 bases). This CDR3 has 12 residues. The germline V and J ends were trimmed by 5 bases and 7 bases, with 12 bases remaining between them. Germline V gene data show CDR1 as MGHDK and CDR2 as SYGVNS.

V gene TRBV5-5 combines with J gene TRBJ2-2, with 11 nucleotides matching TRBD1. CDR3 length: 15 residues. The V gene's germline CDR1 is SGHKS and CDR2 YYEKEE (reference sequence). The junction had 3 bases not matched to a gene; V was cut back by 4 bases and J by 4 bases. CDR3 coding DNA: TGTGCCAGCAGCCTAGGGACAGGGGGCACCGGGGAGCTGTTTTTT. Translation: CASSLGTGGTGELFF.

The chain recombines TRBV6-1 with TRBJ1-2; perhaps TRBD1 as D (5 bases). The CDR3 loop spans 14 amino acids. With 1 base removed from V and 4 bases from J, the gap between germline ends came to 10 bases. Germline assignment: CDR1 MNHNS and CDR2 SASEGT. Here the CDR3 DNA reads TGTGCCAGCAGTGAAGATGCAGGGTCCTATGGCTACACCTTC. Its protein is CASSEDAGSYGYTF.

This chain links TRBV5-4 with TRBJ2-1; 11 nucleotides align to TRBD1. V gave up 1 base and J gave up 4 bases; unmatched junction bases: 7. The CDR3 length is 17 residues. The germline V gene encodes CDR1 SGHNT and CDR2 YYREEE (reference sequence). CDR3 in DNA: TGTGCCAGCAGCTTGCGGACAGGGGGCGCGCATTACAATGAGCAGTTCTTC. Its translation is CASSLRTGGAHYNEQFF.

The V gene is TRBV13, the J gene TRBJ2-5; 9 nucleotides line up with TRBD1. This CDR3 has 16 amino acids. The germline V gene encodes CDR1 PRHDT and CDR2 FYEKMQ (reference sequence). After removal of 0 bases from V and 4 bases from J, the junction contained 6 bases not matched to a gene. The CDR3 loop reads CASSLGGGTGSETQYF. As DNA, the CDR3 is TGTGCCAGCAGCTTAGGCGGGGGGACAGGGTCAGAGACCCAGTACTTC. Full variable domain (rest looked up from reference TRBV13 and TRBJ2-5): AAGVIQSPRHLIKEKRETATLKCYPIPRHDTVYWYQQGPGQDPQFLISFYEKMQSDKGSIPDRFSAQQFSDYHSELNMSSLELGDSALYFCASSLGGGTGSETQYFGPGTRLLVL.

This clone has a handful of counts. J is TRBJ2-6 and V is TRBV5-1, with 7 bases that match TRBD1. CDR3 size: 18 residues. The V and J ends lost 4 bases and 0 bases, in that order; junction bases with no gene match: 10. Per the germline V gene, CDR1 is SGHRS and CDR2 is YFSETQ. DNA for the CDR3: TGCGCCAGCAGCACGCCGACAGGGCCGAGCTCTGGGGCCAACGTCCTGACTTTC. This sequence encodes CASSTPTGPSSGANVLTF.

The chain carries TRBV7-9 and TRBJ1-2, with no clear D. The CDR3 covers 15 residues. Trimming pared 1 base from V and 7 bases from J, leaving 16 bases between. Germline V gene lookup returns CDR1 SEHNR and CDR2 FQNEAQ (reference sequence). The CDR3 bases are TGTGCCAGCAGCTTAGAGGGCAGGATGTCCTTTGGCTACACCTTC. Amino acids: CASSLEGRMSFGYTF.

CDR3 coding DNA: TGTGCCAGCAGTTACGCTGATGGGACAGGAGAGACCCAGTACTTC. It specifies CASSYADGTGETQYF. This chain links TRBV6-5 with TRBJ2-5, with 8 positions matching TRBD1. The CDR3 has 15 residues. The junction had 6 bases not matched to a gene; V was cut back by 2 bases and J by 4 bases. Germline V gene data show CDR1 as MNHEY and CDR2 as SVGAGI.

Many counts were recorded for this clone. The V gene is TRBV6-1, the J gene TRBJ2-7, with 9 bases matching TRBD2. The germline V gene has CDR1 MNHNS and CDR2 SASEGT. The CDR3 has 12 residues. Trimming cost V 5 bases and J 7 bases; bases outside gene matches: 3. The CDR3 region has the DNA TGTGCCAGCAGTTTTCTAGCGGGAGAGCAGTACTTC. Protein sequence: CASSFLAGEQYF.

The chain combines TRBV15 with TRBJ1-1; weak D call: TRBD1 (6 bases). With 4 bases removed from V and 2 bases from J, the gap between germline ends came to 17 bases. The CDR3 is made up of 16 amino acids. The V gene's germline CDR1 is LNHNV and CDR2 YYDKDF (reference sequence). The CDR3 sequence: CATSKARGRGNTEAFF. The CDR3 DNA is TGTGCCACCAGCAAGGCGAGGGGGAGGGGTAACACTGAAGCTTTCTTT. Looking up the rest from reference TRBV15 and TRBJ1-1 gives the full variable domain: DAMVIQNPRYQVTQFGKPVTLSCSQTLNHNVMYWYQQKSSQAPKLLFHYYDKDFNNEADTPDNFQSRRPNTSFCFLDIRSPGLGDTAMYLCATSKARGRGNTEAFFGQGTRLTVV.

The chain recombines TRBV25-1 with TRBJ1-2; 11 nucleotides agree with TRBD1. The CDR3 is 17 residues long. V was clipped by 4 bases and J by 4 bases; unmatched bases: 11. Germline V CDR1 and CDR2: MGHDK, SYGVNS. CDR3 bases: TGTGCCAGCAGTGCCGGACAGGGGGCGCGGGCCGGCTATGGCTACACCTTC. Translating it yields CASSAGQGARAGYGYTF.